This TCR beta chain was documented in a study of neurological immune-mediated disorders. Whole-study findings and limits: The greatest degree of TCR clonal expansion was observed in HTLV-1-associated myelopathy, with the lowest in multiple sclerosis, below that of healthy controls.

The CDR3 covers 13 residues. Trimming cost V 8 bases and J 5 bases, with 15 bases left between them. Germline V gene data show CDR1 as LNHDA and CDR2 as SQIVND (reference sequence). Many counts were recorded for this clonotype. Its antigen is undetermined. Each CDR3 protein gets one entry after TCRdb re-called the 5' RACE reads with MiXCR. The table has 65,000 to 90,000 distinct CDR3 sequences, 3% to 4% seen once. The origin of this receptor is a woman aged 45-60 years with multiple sclerosis. What was sequenced was PBMCs. The J gene is TRBJ2-5, the V gene TRBV19, with D unresolved. DNA of the CDR3: TGTGCCAGTTGTTCCCGTCTTGGGGAGACCCAGTACTTC. It codes for CASCSRLGETQYF.